This T cell receptor (beta chain) is from a study of blood T cell repertoires in COVID-19. About the research overall: Sites in the United States, Italy and Spain provided acute and convalescent COVID-19 samples. T cells, B-cell-depleted T cells, or PBMCs provided the cDNA or gDNA that served as material.

The CDR3 covers 15 residues. CDR1 and CDR2 (germline): SGHKS, YYEKEE (reference sequence). V lost 0 bases, J lost 6 bases, and 13 bases lay in between. Authors' data handling: Scientists estimated how many nucleated cells there were by amplifying reference gene primers. TCRdb's table, derived via immunoSEQ multiplex PCR, lists solely in-frame clones and lacks some. The DNA was the basis for D and trimming; V, J and clone size are from that table. The table shows hundreds of thousands of clones, with around 89% occurring only once. This chain links TRBV5-5 with TRBJ1-5; D not resolved. Sequenced input: peripheral blood. The sequence came from a woman aged 25 to 39 with acute or convalescent COVID-19. CDR3 in amino acids: CASSLVRVWFQPQHF. The CDR3, as DNA: TGTGCCAGCAGCTTGGTGCGGGTTTGGTTTCAGCCCCAGCATTTT. Together with reference TRBV5-5 and TRBJ1-5, the CDR3 gives the full variable domain: DAGVTQSPTHLIKTRGQQVTLRCSPISGHKSVSWYQQVLGQGPQFIFQYYEKEERGRGNFPDRFSARQFPNYSSELNVNALLLGDSALYLCASSLVRVWFQPQHFGDGTRLSIL.